The entry below gives a single TCR beta chain sequence along with its context. The antigen remains unidentified. The data were obtained in a study of cytomegalovirus exposure and HLA in healthy donors. Study-wide background: A previous analysis identified 117 million unique TCR beta sequences derived from 180 million or so T cells. Study-level points and caveats: HLA-A and HLA-B allele assignments for most subjects were reportedly predicted accurately using TCR beta sequences.

Primers included in the PCR were 60 Vbeta and 13 Jbeta primers. Clones were sequenced by immunoSEQ multiplex PCR, and TCRdb holds only the in-frame ones, with some missing. The sample holds about 150,000 clones, around 82% seen once. V lost 3 bases to trimming and J lost 4 bases, with 16 bases between them. Germline V gene sequence: CDR1 LGHNA, CDR2 YSLEER. This CDR3 is built from 15 residues. This chain joins TRBV4-3 and TRBJ2-7, with D possibly being TRBD2 (6 bases). Sequencing used PBMCs. This receptor was obtained from a woman aged 45 to 65 in good health and CMV-seropositive. In nucleotides, the CDR3 is TGCGCCAGCAGCCAGGAAGGGTTGACTAGTTACGAGCAGTACTTC. This translates into CASSQEGLTSYEQYF.